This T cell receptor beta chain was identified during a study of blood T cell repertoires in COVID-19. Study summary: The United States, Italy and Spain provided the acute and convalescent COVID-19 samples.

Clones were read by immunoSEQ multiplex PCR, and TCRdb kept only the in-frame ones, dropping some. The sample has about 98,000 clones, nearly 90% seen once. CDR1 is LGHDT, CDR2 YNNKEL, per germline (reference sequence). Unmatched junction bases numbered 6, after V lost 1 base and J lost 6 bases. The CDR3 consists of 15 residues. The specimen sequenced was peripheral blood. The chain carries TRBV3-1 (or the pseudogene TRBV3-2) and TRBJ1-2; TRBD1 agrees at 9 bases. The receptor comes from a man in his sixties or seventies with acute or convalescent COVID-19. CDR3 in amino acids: CASSQVAGTGNGYTF. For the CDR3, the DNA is TGTGCCAGCAGCCAAGTTGCCGGGACAGGGAATGGCTACACCTTC.